What follows are 28 T cell receptor beta chains derived from one specimen sequenced in a study of blood T cell repertoires in COVID-19. Clones were read by immunoSEQ multiplex PCR, and TCRdb kept only the in-frame ones, dropping some. The sample carries over 300,000 clones, 90% recorded once. Sequenced sample: peripheral blood. These receptors were collected from a man aged 18 to 30 with active or convalescent COVID-19.

The chain couples TRBV4-3 to TRBJ2-3; 8 nucleotides line up with TRBD2. Unmatched junction bases numbered 7, after V lost 5 bases and J lost 6 bases. This CDR3 contains 14 residues. The germline CDR1 and CDR2 sequences are LGHNA and YSLEER. The CDR3 coding sequence is TGCGCCAGCAGCAAGGGACTAGTAACGGATACGCAGTATTTT. This codes for CASSKGLVTDTQYF.

The chain uses TRBV7-9 and TRBJ1-3; maybe TRBD1 (5 bases). V was shortened by 5 bases and J by 0 bases, with 17 bases between the two germline ends. This CDR3 has 17 amino acids. CDR1 is SEHNR and CDR2 is FQNEAQ in the germline V gene (reference sequence). The CDR3 region is CASSPSAGPNSGNTIYF. The CDR3, as DNA: TGTGCCAGCAGCCCATCCGCGGGACCTAACTCTGGAAACACCATATATTTT.

This sequence joins TRBV6-5 and TRBJ2-5; D uncertain. CDR1 and CDR2 from the germline V gene are MNHEY and SVGAGI. The CDR3 sequence is 12 residues long. The V end lost 6 bases, the J end lost 2 bases, and 7 bases lay between the germline ends. The CDR3 is CASRNTQETQYF. The CDR3 nucleotides read TGTGCCAGCAGGAACACGCAAGAGACCCAGTACTTC.

This clone has a single count. V usage is TRBV21-1 and J usage is TRBJ1-5; the table's D call, TRBD1, was not checked against the DNA. TRBV21-1 is classified as a pseudogene. This CDR3 is 15 amino acids long. In nucleotides, the CDR3 is TGTGCCAGCAGCGAGACAGGGGAGTGCAATCAGCCCCAGCATTTT. Protein: CASSETGECNQPQHF.

The rearrangement uses TRBV20-1 and TRBJ2-7; D is unclear. CDR1 is DFQATT and CDR2 is SNEGSKA in the germline V gene (reference sequence). CDR3 length equals 12 residues. V lost 3 bases, J lost 3 bases, and 9 bases lay in between. CDR3 DNA: TGCAGTGCTAGTTTGAGGAGCTACGAGCAGTACTTC. Its translation: CSASLRSYEQYF.

The chain links TRBV24-1 to TRBJ2-7; 7 bases map to TRBD1. The germline V gene has CDR1 KGHDR and CDR2 SFDVKD. The CDR3 extends over 13 amino acids. Unmatched junction bases numbered 3, after V lost 3 bases and J lost 5 bases. As DNA, the CDR3 is TGTGCCACCAGTGATCATGGACAGGACGAGCAGTACTTC. This translates into CATSDHGQDEQYF.

The CDR3 DNA is TGCAGCGTTGGGGAAGGCAGGGTGCACGAGCAGTACTTC. Encoded protein: CSVGEGRVHEQYF. The V gene is TRBV29-1, the J gene TRBJ2-7; D is possibly TRBD1 (5 bases). The CDR3 length is 13 residues. The V end was cut by 4 bases, the J end by 5 bases, with 15 bases between. Germline V gene sequence: CDR1 SQVTM, CDR2 ANQGSEA.

The genes are TRBV19 and TRBJ1-2; 7 bases agree with TRBD1. With V trimmed by 0 bases and J by 2 bases, 6 bases remained unmatched. Germline CDR1 LNHDA, CDR2 SQIVND (reference sequence). This CDR3 has 16 residues. CDR3 nucleotides: TGTGCCAGTAGTATAGATCTGACAGGGACCAACTATGGCTACACCTTC. Its translation: CASSIDLTGTNYGYTF.

The V and J genes are TRBV9 and TRBJ2-1; TRBD1 is a possible D gene (6 bases). In germline, CDR1 is SGDLS, CDR2 YYNGEE. The CDR3 runs to 14 residues. V lost 7 bases and J 8 bases, leaving 19 bases between the germline ends. The CDR3 coding sequence is TGTGCCAGCCCATCATACAGGGTCTGGGATGAGCAGTTCTTC. It codes for CASPSYRVWDEQFF.

V and J are TRBV5-1 and TRBJ1-2, with D hard to call. Trimming stripped 1 base from V and 0 bases from J, with 7 bases between. This CDR3 contains 14 residues. Germline V gives CDR1 SGHRS, CDR2 YFSETQ. The CDR3 coding sequence is TGCGCCAGCAGCTTGAGTCAGACTAACTATGGCTACACCTTC. It is translated as CASSLSQTNYGYTF.

V gene TRBV5-1 combines with J gene TRBJ2-3, with 8 nucleotides matching TRBD1. Germline trimming cut 0 bases from V and 5 bases from J; bases unmatched to any gene: 5. Germline V gene lookup returns CDR1 SGHRS and CDR2 YFSETQ. The CDR3 is 15 amino acids. The CDR3 spells CASSLARGRGDTQYF. The DNA of the CDR3 is TGCGCCAGCAGCTTGGCCAGGGGGCGGGGAGATACGCAGTATTTT.

V gene TRBV4-2 combines with J gene TRBJ2-5, with TRBD1 matching over 11 bases. With V trimmed by 3 bases and J by 5 bases, 11 bases remained unmatched. Germline-derived CDR1 and CDR2 are LGHNA and YNFKEQ. The CDR3 loop spans 17 amino acids. CDR3 DNA sequence: TGTGCCAGCAGCCAGGACCACCTGGGACAGGGGGGGGAGACCCAGTACTTC. It codes for CASSQDHLGQGGETQYF.

The V gene is TRBV9, the J gene TRBJ2-2; a possible D gene is TRBD2 (5 bases). Germline V gene lookup returns CDR1 SGDLS and CDR2 YYNGEE. V shed 0 bases and J shed 3 bases, with 15 bases lying between them. The CDR3 spans 17 residues. In DNA, the CDR3 is TGTGCCAGCAGCGTAGTTTCATTCGGGGTTGACACCGGGGAGCTGTTTTTT. Its protein is CASSVVSFGVDTGELFF.

The chain couples TRBV5-6 to TRBJ2-3, with 10 positions matching TRBD2. CDR3 length: 15 residues. The junction had 6 bases not matched to a gene; V was cut back by 4 bases and J by 4 bases. Germline CDR1 is SGHDT and CDR2 is YYEEEE. The CDR3 protein is CASSQAGGPADTQYF. The CDR3 DNA reads as TGTGCCAGCAGCCAAGCGGGGGGGCCGGCAGATACGCAGTATTTT.

CDR3 protein: CASSQALAGNEKLFF. The DNA of the CDR3 is TGCGCCAGCAGCCAAGCTCTTGCCGGGAATGAAAAACTGTTTTTT. The V gene is TRBV4-1, the J gene TRBJ1-4; D gene ambiguous. Between the trimmed V and J ends, which lost 1 base and 5 bases, there was a span of 11 bases. Per germline, CDR1 MGHRA and CDR2 YSYEKL. The CDR3 runs 15 residues.

This chain links TRBV28 with TRBJ1-6, with D perhaps matching TRBD1 (5 bases). The length of the CDR3 is 16 residues. Trimming removed 6 bases from V and 4 bases from J, with 16 bases in between. Germline CDR1 is MDHEN and CDR2 is SYDVKM. The CDR3 region is CASSPTTASYNSPLHF. The CDR3 DNA is TGTGCCAGCAGCCCGACGACAGCAAGTTATAATTCACCCCTCCACTTT.

The rearrangement uses TRBV20-1 and TRBJ2-1; a possible D gene is TRBD2 (7 bases). The CDR3 runs 11 residues. The germline V gene has CDR1 DFQATT and CDR2 SNEGSKA (reference sequence). CDR3 nucleotide sequence: TGCGTAGGGGGGGACCCCAGTGAGCAGTTCTTC. Its translation is CVGGDPSEQFF.

The chain joins TRBV5-6 to TRBJ1-5; TRBD1 might be the D (5 bases). This CDR3 is built from 15 residues. The V gene lost 3 bases and the J gene lost 4 bases, with 14 bases spanning the gap. Germline loops: CDR1 SGHDT, CDR2 YYEEEE. For the CDR3, the DNA is TGTGCCAGCAGCTCTACAGGTTTGCCGAATCAGCCCCAGCATTTT. This gives the protein CASSSTGLPNQPQHF. Variable domain in full (rest from reference TRBV5-6 and TRBJ1-5): DAGVTQSPTHLIKTRGQQVTLRCSPKSGHDTVSWYQQALGQGPQFIFQYYEEEERQRGNFPDRFSGHQFPNYSSELNVNALLLGDSALYLCASSSTGLPNQPQHFGDGTRLSIL.

V is TRBV7-2 and J is TRBJ1-5; D is ambiguous. With 5 bases removed from V and 5 bases from J, the gap between germline ends came to 10 bases. The CDR3 covers 13 residues. The V gene's germline CDR1 is SGHTA and CDR2 FQGNSA. The CDR3 DNA reads TGTGCCAGCAGCCCGAATGGAGATCAGCCCCAGCATTTT. Translation gives CASSPNGDQPQHF.

V is TRBV7-2 and J is TRBJ2-7; 7 nucleotides align to TRBD1. Germline V gene data show CDR1 as SGHTA and CDR2 as FQGNSA. The CDR3 sequence is 15 residues long. Losses at the gene ends were 1 base for V and 7 bases for J; bases not matched to a gene: 10. The CDR3 bases are TGTGCCAGCAGCTTAGAGGGGGCCGGGACGGGGGAGCAGTACTTC. It is translated as CASSLEGAGTGEQYF.

The chain uses TRBV5-5 and TRBJ1-2; TRBD1 is a possible D gene (6 bases). Trimming removed 0 bases at V and 7 bases at J, with 16 bases between. The CDR3 runs 15 residues. Germline V gives CDR1 SGHKS, CDR2 YYEKEE (reference sequence). CDR3 nucleotide sequence: TGTGCCAGCAGCTTGGGGGCTACAGGGCCTGGTGGCTACACCTTC. Amino acid sequence: CASSLGATGPGGYTF.

The rearrangement joins TRBV29-1 to TRBJ1-6, with TRBD1 identical over 9 bases. The length of the CDR3 is 19 residues. V was clipped by 3 bases and J by 0 bases; unmatched bases: 12. Germline-derived CDR1 and CDR2 are SQVTM and ANQGSEA. CDR3 amino acids: CSVERPGQGPSSYNSPLHF. The CDR3 DNA follows: TGCAGCGTTGAGCGTCCGGGACAGGGCCCCAGCTCCTATAATTCACCCCTCCACTTT. The full variable domain, completed using reference TRBV29-1 and TRBJ1-6, is SAVISQKPSRDICQRGTSLTIQCQVDSQVTMMFWYRQQPGQSLTLIATANQGSEATYESGFVIDKFPISRPNLTFSTLTVSNMSPEDSSIYLCSVERPGQGPSSYNSPLHFGNGTRLTVT.

The chain combines TRBV7-6 with TRBJ2-7, with 7 bases fitting TRBD1. This CDR3 has 17 residues. Germline CDR1 reads SGHVS; CDR2 reads FNYEAQ. With 2 bases clipped from V and 0 bases from J, the junction kept 10 bases outside the gene matches. This chain's CDR3 is CASSLWGRTGSSYEQYF. The CDR3 DNA reads TGTGCCAGCAGCTTATGGGGACGGACAGGAAGCTCCTACGAGCAGTACTTC.

The genes are TRBV7-2 and TRBJ2-5; 10 bases align to TRBD2. Germline trimming cut 1 base from V and 7 bases from J; bases unmatched to any gene: 9. CDR3 length: 16 residues. CDR1 and CDR2 (germline): SGHTA, FQGNSA. Written as DNA, the CDR3 is TGTGCCAGCAGCTTAGAGCTAAGCGGGGGGGCGGGGACCCAGTACTTC. Its translation: CASSLELSGGAGTQYF. Filled out from reference TRBV7-2 and TRBJ2-5, the complete variable domain reads GAGVSQSPSNKVTEKGKDVELRCDPISGHTALYWYRQSLGQGLEFLIYFQGNSAPDKSGLPSDRFSAERTGGSVSTLTIQRTQQEDSAVYLCASSLELSGGAGTQYFGPGTRLLVL.

This chain joins TRBV12-5 and TRBJ2-2; D remains ambiguous. CDR1 is LGHNT and CDR2 is FRNRAP in the germline V gene. V shed 1 base and J shed 4 bases, with 7 bases lying between them. This CDR3 spans 14 amino acids. The CDR3 DNA follows: TGTGCTAGTGGTTTGGCAGGTCTCACCGGGGAGCTGTTTTTT. It specifies CASGLAGLTGELFF.

The gene calls are TRBV27 and TRBJ2-1, with TRBD2 identical over 9 bases. Germline loops: CDR1 MNHEY, CDR2 SMNVEV (reference sequence). The V segment lost 7 bases and the J segment 0 bases; nucleotides outside the gene matches: 7. The CDR3 is 16 amino acids. DNA for the CDR3: TGTGCCAGCACCTCCTTGCGGGAGGGCTCCTACAATGAGCAGTTCTTC. Its translation: CASTSLREGSYNEQFF.

This sequence joins TRBV24-1 and TRBJ2-2; the match to TRBD1 covers 7 bases. CDR3 length: 19 residues. J lost 4 bases, V lost 2 bases, and 15 bases had no gene match. CDR1 KGHDR and CDR2 SFDVKD come from the germline V gene. The CDR3 loop reads CATSDWSRGQRVGTGELFF. CDR3 nucleotide sequence: TGTGCCACCAGTGATTGGAGTAGGGGACAGAGGGTGGGCACCGGGGAGCTGTTTTTT.

This chain uses TRBV28 with TRBJ1-1; 7 nucleotides agree with TRBD1. Germline V CDR1 and CDR2: MDHEN, SYDVKM. The V and J ends lost 8 bases and 0 bases, in that order; junction bases with no gene match: 3. The CDR3 has 13 residues. The CDR3 sequence: CASPDRLNTEAFF. For the CDR3, the DNA is TGTGCCAGCCCGGACAGGCTGAACACTGAAGCTTTCTTT.